A single sample gave rise to the 2 T cell receptor beta chains below, sequenced in a study of Ad26.COV2.S vaccination and SARS-CoV-2 variants. Sequencing was performed with immunoSEQ multiplex PCR; in TCRdb, only in-frame clones are kept and a portion is missing. The sample records 430,000 or so clones, 80% to 95% being singletons. Documented treatment: about 20 received Ad26.COV2.S at low or high dose, single or two shots; several received placebo; per-sample allocation not given. Sampling was performed 63 days after the first vaccine or placebo injection. The sequencing used peripheral blood, collected in a trial of Ad26.COV2.S vaccine versus placebo. The receptor source for this set is a person between 18 and 59 years old who received the Ad26.COV2.S COVID-19 vaccine or a placebo.

The rearrangement links TRBV14 to TRBJ2-5; 7 positions match TRBD1. Germline CDR1 reads SGHDN; CDR2 reads FVKESK. The CDR3 covers 15 residues. The trim removed 3 bases at V and 5 bases at J, leaving 9 bases unmatched. The CDR3 DNA sequence: TGTGCCAGCAGCCACCTCGACAGGGAGAGGGAGACCCAGTACTTC. It translates to CASSHLDRERETQYF.

The chain uses TRBV19 and TRBJ2-7, with D possibly matching TRBD1 (5 bases). V was cut by 5 bases and J by 0 bases, with 17 bases left in between. The CDR3 runs to 16 residues. Germline assignment: CDR1 LNHDA and CDR2 SQIVND (reference sequence). The CDR3 region has the DNA TGTGCCAGTAGTCCAGTGGGGCGAGAGAGCTCCTACGAGCAGTACTTC. The encoded protein is CASSPVGRESSYEQYF.